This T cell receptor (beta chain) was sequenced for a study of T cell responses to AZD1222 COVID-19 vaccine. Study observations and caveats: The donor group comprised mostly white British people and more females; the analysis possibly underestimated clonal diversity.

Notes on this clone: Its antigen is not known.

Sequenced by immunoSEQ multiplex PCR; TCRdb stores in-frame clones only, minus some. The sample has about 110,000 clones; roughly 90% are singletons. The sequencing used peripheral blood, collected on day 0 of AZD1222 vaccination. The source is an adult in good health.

This chain's CDR3 is CAIPGAGSSYNEQFF. The CDR3, as DNA: TGTGCCATCCCGGGGGCCGGAAGCTCCTACAATGAGCAGTTCTTC. The V gene is TRBV2, the J gene TRBJ2-1; D possibly matches TRBD1 or TRBD2 (6 bases each). The V gene lost 10 bases and the J gene lost 0 bases, with 16 bases spanning the gap. Per the germline V gene, CDR1 is SNHLY and CDR2 is FYNNEI. The CDR3 covers 15 residues.